A selection of T cell receptor beta chains follows, all from one sample in a study of T cells in narcolepsy. Using immunoSEQ multiplex PCR, the repertoire was profiled, and TCRdb retains in-frame clones only, with some absent. The top ten hold about 9.4% of the sample, which has 25,000 or so clones, 85% seen once. Sequencing was performed on memory (CD45RA-) CD4+ T cells from blood. All receptors come from a human donor in good health. The CDR3 runs from the conserved cysteine through the conserved F or W. A D gene is named only where the DNA matches it firmly. For some rows the clone size is stated as once, few or many, or as a class when expanded; others skip it.

d_gene,v_gene,abundance,j_gene,CDR3nt,CDR3aa
-,TRBV30,-,TRBJ1-6,TGTGCCTGGAGTGTCCCCCCCCAACCACCCCTCCACTTT,CAWSVPPQPPLHF
TRBD1,TRBV9,-,TRBJ2-2,TGTGCCAGCAGCACGGGACAGGGAGTAACCGGGGAGCTGTTTTTT,CASSTGQGVTGELFF
-,TRBV5-1,-,TRBJ2-3,TGCGCCAGCAGCTCCCTAGTATCTAGCACAGATACGCAGTATTTT,CASSSLVSSTDTQYF
-,TRBV7-9,-,TRBJ1-4,TGTGCCAGCAGCTTAGGAGTCAGGGTAGCAACTAATGAAAAACTGTTTTTT,CASSLGVRVATNEKLFF
TRBD1,TRBV30,-,TRBJ2-7,TGTGCCTGGAGTCCCCGGGACAGGGGTTTCGAGCAGTACTTC,CAWSPRDRGFEQYF
-,TRBV7-6,-,TRBJ2-7,TGTGCCAGCAGCCGTAAGCCGGGGGTCTACGAGCAGTACTTC,CASSRKPGVYEQYF
-,TRBV7-9,-,TRBJ2-5,TGTGCCAGCAGCTTATCGGGGATGGAGACCCAGTACTTC,CASSLSGMETQYF
-,TRBV7-6,few,TRBJ2-1,TGTGCCAGCAGCTTACTAGTAGCCCAAAGCTCCTACAATGAGCAGTTCTTC,CASSLLVAQSSYNEQFF
TRBD2,TRBV28,once,TRBJ2-1,TGTGCCAGCCGCTCGGGCGGGAGTGCCAATGAGCAGTTCTTC,CASRSGGSANEQFF
TRBD2,TRBV6-5,-,TRBJ2-7,TGTGCCAGCAGTTACTCGATAGCGGGAGGGGAAAGCGAGCAGTACTTC,CASSYSIAGGESEQYF
-,TRBV6-5,-,TRBJ2-3,TGTGCCAGCAGTTACCCCCACGGTACGCAGTATTTT,CASSYPHGTQYF
-,TRBV7-2,-,TRBJ1-5,TGTGCCAGCAGCGAGAGGAGCAATCAGCCCCAGCATTTT,CASSERSNQPQHF
TRBD2,TRBV28,-,TRBJ2-3,TGTGCCAGCAGCACCCCCGCGGGAGGAAGAGATACGCAGTATTTT,CASSTPAGGRDTQYF
TRBD1,TRBV6-6,-,TRBJ2-7,TGTGCCAGCACGACAGGGTGGAACGAGCAGTACTTC,CASTTGWNEQYF
TRBD1,TRBV5-1,-,TRBJ2-2,TGCGCCAGCAGCACCGGACAGGGGACGAACACCGGGGAGCTGTTTTTT,CASSTGQGTNTGELFF
TRBD2,TRBV5-1,-,TRBJ2-6,TGCGCCAGCAGCTCTGGACTAGCGGGATATGGGGCCAACGTCCTGACTTTC,CASSSGLAGYGANVLTF
-,TRBV30,-,TRBJ1-3,TGTGCCTGTTCGATCGTCTCTGGAAACACCATATATTTT,CACSIVSGNTIYF
TRBD2,TRBV6-6,-,TRBJ2-1,TGTGCCGGCAGCGCCGGGACTAGCGGGAGGGAGCAGTTCTTC,CAGSAGTSGREQFF
-,TRBV18,-,TRBJ2-2,TGTGCCAGCTCACCAAATCGCGGAACCACCGGGGAGCTGTTTTTT,CASSPNRGTTGELFF
TRBD2,TRBV30,-,TRBJ2-1,TGTGCCTGGACGTTTCTGGCGGGAGGGCTTTCCCCCCACAATGAGCAGTTCTTC,CAWTFLAGGLSPHNEQFF
TRBD2,TRBV6-1,-,TRBJ2-7,TGTGCCATCGATAAACTAGCGTACGAGCAGTACTTC,CAIDKLAYEQYF
TRBD2,TRBV6-5,few,TRBJ2-1,TGTGCCAGCGCTGGGGGGGCGGGAGGTTCGCATGAGCAGTTCTTC,CASAGGAGGSHEQFF
-,TRBV15,few,TRBJ2-5,TGTGCCACCAGTAAGGGGGGGGTACGGGAGACCCAGTACTTC,CATSKGGVRETQYF
-,TRBV19,once,TRBJ1-5,TGTGCCAGTAGTATGGCCCAGAACAATCAGCCCCAGCATTTT,CASSMAQNNQPQHF
TRBD2,TRBV11-3,-,TRBJ2-1,TGTGCCAGCAGCCCAGAGGCTGGACTAGCGGGAGTTGAGCAGTTCTTC,CASSPEAGLAGVEQFF
-,TRBV25-1,-,TRBJ2-1,TGTGCCAGCGGGTCCTACAATGAGCAGTTCTTC,CASGSYNEQFF
-,TRBV2,-,TRBJ1-1,TGTGCCAGCAGGGGGGGACACCGGGTCATGAACACTGAAGCTTTCTTT,CASRGGHRVMNTEAFF
-,TRBV5-1,-,TRBJ2-7,TGCGCCAGCAGCTTTGGCGGGTCCTACGAGCAGTACTTC,CASSFGGSYEQYF
TRBD1,TRBV27,-,TRBJ2-7,TGTGCCAGCAGTTCCCCGGGCAGGGGGCTGGCCGAGCAGTACTTC,CASSSPGRGLAEQYF
-,TRBV2,-,TRBJ2-7,TGTGCCAGCGTCCGGGACGGGTCCTACGAGCAGTACTTC,CASVRDGSYEQYF
-,TRBV5-8,-,TRBJ2-1,TGTGCCAGCAGCCCTAGTGGCAGCTCCTACAATGAGCAGTTCTTC,CASSPSGSSYNEQFF
-,TRBV5-8,-,TRBJ2-1,TGTGCCAGCAGCTTTGCAGGGTACGGTGAGCAGTTCTTC,CASSFAGYGEQFF
TRBD2,TRBV18,-,TRBJ2-2,TGTGCCAGCTCACCGCTGGGTGAACTAGCGGAGCCCGGATCCGGGGAGCTGTTTTTT,CASSPLGELAEPGSGELFF
-,TRBV7-8,-,TRBJ2-3,TGTGCCAGCAGCCTAATGGTGGGAGTTAAGACAGATACGCAGTATTTT,CASSLMVGVKTDTQYF
-,TRBV6-5,-,TRBJ1-5,TGTGCCAGCAGTTTACAGCAGACCCAGCCCCAGCATTTT,CASSLQQTQPQHF
TRBD2,TRBV9,-,TRBJ2-3,TGTGCCAGCAGCGTATGGCGGGGGGGGGAAAGCACAGATACGCAGTATTTT,CASSVWRGGESTDTQYF
-,TRBV6-5,-,TRBJ1-1,TGTGCCAGCACCCCAGCCCTCAGAGCCCCTGAAGCTTTCTTT,CASTPALRAPEAFF
-,TRBV27,-,TRBJ2-3,TGTGCCAGCAGTCTCGGGCCCAGGGGCACAGATACGCAGTATTTT,CASSLGPRGTDTQYF
-,TRBV6-1,few,TRBJ1-2,TGTGCCAGCAGTGAAGGGGCTATCGGGACTCTCTCGGGGCACACCTTC,CASSEGAIGTLSGHTF
-,TRBV10-3,-,TRBJ2-7,TGTGCCATCACCCCCTCCAGCAGCAATCCCTACGAGCAGTACTTC,CAITPSSSNPYEQYF
-,TRBV5-1,-,TRBJ2-5,TGCGCCAGCAGCACCGGACGGCCCCAAGAGACCCAGTACTTC,CASSTGRPQETQYF